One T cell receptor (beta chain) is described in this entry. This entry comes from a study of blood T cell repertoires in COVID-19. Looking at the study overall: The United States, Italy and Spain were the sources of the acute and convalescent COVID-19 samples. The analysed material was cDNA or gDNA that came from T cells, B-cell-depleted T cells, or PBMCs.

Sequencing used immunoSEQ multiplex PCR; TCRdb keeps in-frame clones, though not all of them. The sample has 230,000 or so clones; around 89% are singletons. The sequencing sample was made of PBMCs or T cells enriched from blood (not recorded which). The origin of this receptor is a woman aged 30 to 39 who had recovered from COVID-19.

The CDR3 protein is CATSDSGTGQETQYF. The CDR3 DNA reads TGTGCCACCAGTGATTCCGGGACAGGGCAAGAGACCCAGTACTTC. The V gene is TRBV24-1, the J gene TRBJ2-5; the match to TRBD1 covers 9 bases. Germline CDR1 KGHDR, CDR2 SFDVKD. The V segment lost 2 bases and the J segment 2 bases; nucleotides outside the gene matches: 2. The CDR3 has 15 amino acids.